Each of the 14 T cell receptor beta chains below was sequenced from the same sample in a study of blood T cell repertoires in COVID-19. Only in-frame clones appear in the TCRdb table, and some are missing; sequencing was by immunoSEQ multiplex PCR. The table has 250,000 to 300,000 clones, around 90% seen once. Source material: PBMCs or T cells enriched from blood (not recorded which). These receptors all come from a middle-aged woman who had recovered from COVID-19.

The rearrangement uses TRBV5-6 and TRBJ2-3; TRBD1 aligns across 7 bases. The CDR3 extends over 17 amino acids. J gave up 2 bases and V 4 bases, and 13 bases lay outside the gene matches. Germline-derived CDR1 and CDR2 are SGHDT and YYEEEE. This CDR3 is CASSLLQGMGLTDTQYF. In DNA form, the CDR3 reads TGTGCCAGCAGCCTTCTACAGGGGATGGGTCTCACAGATACGCAGTATTTT.

The sample holds one count of this clone. The chain combines TRBV5-1 with TRBJ2-7, with 8 bases matching TRBD1. Germline V CDR1 and CDR2: SGHRS, YFSETQ. There are 17 residues in the CDR3. V lost 2 bases and J lost 4; bases outside the gene matches: 14. CDR3 in amino acids: CASSFSNRGQVLYEQYF. As DNA, the CDR3 is TGCGCCAGCAGCTTTAGCAACCGGGGACAGGTATTGTACGAGCAGTACTTC.

The chain links TRBV30 to TRBJ2-5; 10 bases line up with TRBD2. CDR3 length: 16 amino acids. The germline V gene has CDR1 GTSNPN and CDR2 SVGIG (reference sequence). With V trimmed by 8 bases and J by 4 bases, 16 bases remained unmatched. CDR3 nucleotides: TGTGCCGTTGAGAGGGGTCTAGCGGGAGCTGGAGAGACCCAGTACTTC. Its protein is CAVERGLAGAGETQYF. Together with reference TRBV30 and TRBJ2-5, the CDR3 gives the full variable domain: SQTIHQWPATLVQPVGSPLSLECTVEGTSNPNLYWYRQAAGRGLQLLFYSVGIGQISSEVPQNLSASRPQDRQFILSSKKLLLSDSGFYLCAVERGLAGAGETQYFGPGTRLLVL.

The chain uses TRBV9 and TRBJ2-7; 7 nucleotides align to TRBD2. Looked up from germline, CDR1 is SGDLS and CDR2 is YYNGEE. This CDR3 region has 15 residues. After removal of 2 bases from V and 3 bases from J, the junction contained 8 bases not matched to a gene. This chain's CDR3 is CASSVGLTPNYEQYF. Here the CDR3 DNA reads TGTGCCAGCAGCGTGGGACTAACCCCAAACTACGAGCAGTACTTC.

The V and J genes are TRBV9 and TRBJ2-5, with 7 nucleotides matching TRBD1. In germline, CDR1 is SGDLS, CDR2 YYNGEE. CDR3 length: 15 residues. With V trimmed by 3 bases and J by 5 bases, 10 bases remained unmatched. The CDR3 DNA is TGTGCCAGCAGCGCTGACGACAGGGCCAGGGAGACCCAGTACTTC. The encoded protein is CASSADDRARETQYF.

The chain couples TRBV18 to TRBJ1-2; TRBD1 agrees at 8 bases. From germline, CDR1 is KGHSH and CDR2 LQKENI. The CDR3 is made up of 15 amino acids. After removal of 6 bases from V and 1 base from J, the junction contained 7 bases not matched to a gene. The CDR3 spells CASSRTGRDNYGYTF. The CDR3 nucleotides are TGTGCCAGCTCCCGGACAGGGAGGGATAACTATGGCTACACCTTC.

This clone was recorded once. The gene calls are TRBV6-6 and TRBJ2-3; TRBD2 matches 8 bases. This CDR3 spans 14 amino acids. Germline V lookup: CDR1 MNHNY, CDR2 SVGAGI (reference sequence). V lost 8 bases and J lost 2; bases outside the gene matches: 6. In nucleotides, the CDR3 is TGTGCCAGCGGGATAGCGGGAACCACAGATACGCAGTATTTT. Translation: CASGIAGTTDTQYF.

This clone came up a few times. The V and J genes are TRBV3-1 (or the pseudogene TRBV3-2) and TRBJ2-1; D is uncertain. The CDR3 is 17 residues long. Germline CDR1 reads LGHDT; CDR2 reads YNNKEL (reference sequence). Deletions cut 1 base from V and 0 bases from J, with 13 bases between. The CDR3 spells CASSQGATRPSYNEQFF. CDR3 nucleotides: TGTGCCAGCAGCCAAGGGGCCACCAGGCCCTCCTACAATGAGCAGTTCTTC.

This chain links TRBV6-5 with TRBJ2-3; no clear D gene. V shed 2 bases and J shed 3 bases, with 6 bases lying between them. CDR1 is MNHEY, CDR2 SVGAGI, per germline. This CDR3 contains 13 residues. The CDR3 coding sequence is TGTGCCAGCAGTTACCGACATACAGATACGCAGTATTTT. This gives the protein CASSYRHTDTQYF.

The J gene is TRBJ1-1, the V gene TRBV28, with 7 bases aligning to TRBD1. After removal of 5 bases from V and 7 bases from J, the junction contained 7 bases not matched to a gene. This CDR3 has 13 residues. Looked up from germline, CDR1 is MDHEN and CDR2 is SYDVKM. For the CDR3, the DNA is TGTGCCAGCAGTCCAGGGGGGCGAATTGAAGCTTTCTTT. Translating it yields CASSPGGRIEAFF.

The genes are TRBV9 and TRBJ1-5, with TRBD1 matching 10 bases. The ends lost 4 bases at V and 6 bases at J; junction bases unmatched: 4. This CDR3 comprises 14 residues. Germline lookup yields CDR1 SGDLS and CDR2 YYNGEE. For the CDR3, the DNA is TGTGCCAGCAGCCTGGGACAGGGGAGTCAGCCCCAGCATTTT. Encoded protein: CASSLGQGSQPQHF.

J is TRBJ1-5 and V is TRBV3-1 (or the pseudogene TRBV3-2); D might be TRBD1 (5 bases). With 5 bases removed from V and 6 bases from J, the gap between germline ends came to 8 bases. The germline CDR1 and CDR2 sequences are LGHDT and YNNKEL (reference sequence). This CDR3 spans 12 amino acids. The CDR3 bases are TGTGCCAGCAGCGGGGGAGGTCAGCCCCAGCATTTT. Its translation is CASSGGGQPQHF.

V is TRBV7-2 and J is TRBJ2-7, with 7 bases fitting TRBD2. The CDR3 runs 13 residues. Trimming at V came to 2 bases and at J to 6 bases, leaving 4 bases not matched to a gene. Per germline, CDR1 SGHTA and CDR2 FQGNSA. The CDR3 region is CASSLRLASEQYF. CDR3 nucleotide sequence: TGTGCCAGCAGCTTAAGACTAGCATCCGAGCAGTACTTC.

The rearrangement joins TRBV5-5 to TRBJ1-5; 7 bases align to TRBD1. The trim removed 4 bases at V and 6 bases at J, leaving 4 bases unmatched. This CDR3 is built from 13 residues. The germline V gene encodes CDR1 SGHKS and CDR2 YYEKEE (reference sequence). This CDR3 reads CASSPQGSQPQHF. Written as DNA, the CDR3 is TGTGCCAGCAGCCCACAGGGGAGTCAGCCCCAGCATTTT. Together with reference TRBV5-5 and TRBJ1-5, the CDR3 gives the full variable domain: DAGVTQSPTHLIKTRGQQVTLRCSPISGHKSVSWYQQVLGQGPQFIFQYYEKEERGRGNFPDRFSARQFPNYSSELNVNALLLGDSALYLCASSPQGSQPQHFGDGTRLSIL.